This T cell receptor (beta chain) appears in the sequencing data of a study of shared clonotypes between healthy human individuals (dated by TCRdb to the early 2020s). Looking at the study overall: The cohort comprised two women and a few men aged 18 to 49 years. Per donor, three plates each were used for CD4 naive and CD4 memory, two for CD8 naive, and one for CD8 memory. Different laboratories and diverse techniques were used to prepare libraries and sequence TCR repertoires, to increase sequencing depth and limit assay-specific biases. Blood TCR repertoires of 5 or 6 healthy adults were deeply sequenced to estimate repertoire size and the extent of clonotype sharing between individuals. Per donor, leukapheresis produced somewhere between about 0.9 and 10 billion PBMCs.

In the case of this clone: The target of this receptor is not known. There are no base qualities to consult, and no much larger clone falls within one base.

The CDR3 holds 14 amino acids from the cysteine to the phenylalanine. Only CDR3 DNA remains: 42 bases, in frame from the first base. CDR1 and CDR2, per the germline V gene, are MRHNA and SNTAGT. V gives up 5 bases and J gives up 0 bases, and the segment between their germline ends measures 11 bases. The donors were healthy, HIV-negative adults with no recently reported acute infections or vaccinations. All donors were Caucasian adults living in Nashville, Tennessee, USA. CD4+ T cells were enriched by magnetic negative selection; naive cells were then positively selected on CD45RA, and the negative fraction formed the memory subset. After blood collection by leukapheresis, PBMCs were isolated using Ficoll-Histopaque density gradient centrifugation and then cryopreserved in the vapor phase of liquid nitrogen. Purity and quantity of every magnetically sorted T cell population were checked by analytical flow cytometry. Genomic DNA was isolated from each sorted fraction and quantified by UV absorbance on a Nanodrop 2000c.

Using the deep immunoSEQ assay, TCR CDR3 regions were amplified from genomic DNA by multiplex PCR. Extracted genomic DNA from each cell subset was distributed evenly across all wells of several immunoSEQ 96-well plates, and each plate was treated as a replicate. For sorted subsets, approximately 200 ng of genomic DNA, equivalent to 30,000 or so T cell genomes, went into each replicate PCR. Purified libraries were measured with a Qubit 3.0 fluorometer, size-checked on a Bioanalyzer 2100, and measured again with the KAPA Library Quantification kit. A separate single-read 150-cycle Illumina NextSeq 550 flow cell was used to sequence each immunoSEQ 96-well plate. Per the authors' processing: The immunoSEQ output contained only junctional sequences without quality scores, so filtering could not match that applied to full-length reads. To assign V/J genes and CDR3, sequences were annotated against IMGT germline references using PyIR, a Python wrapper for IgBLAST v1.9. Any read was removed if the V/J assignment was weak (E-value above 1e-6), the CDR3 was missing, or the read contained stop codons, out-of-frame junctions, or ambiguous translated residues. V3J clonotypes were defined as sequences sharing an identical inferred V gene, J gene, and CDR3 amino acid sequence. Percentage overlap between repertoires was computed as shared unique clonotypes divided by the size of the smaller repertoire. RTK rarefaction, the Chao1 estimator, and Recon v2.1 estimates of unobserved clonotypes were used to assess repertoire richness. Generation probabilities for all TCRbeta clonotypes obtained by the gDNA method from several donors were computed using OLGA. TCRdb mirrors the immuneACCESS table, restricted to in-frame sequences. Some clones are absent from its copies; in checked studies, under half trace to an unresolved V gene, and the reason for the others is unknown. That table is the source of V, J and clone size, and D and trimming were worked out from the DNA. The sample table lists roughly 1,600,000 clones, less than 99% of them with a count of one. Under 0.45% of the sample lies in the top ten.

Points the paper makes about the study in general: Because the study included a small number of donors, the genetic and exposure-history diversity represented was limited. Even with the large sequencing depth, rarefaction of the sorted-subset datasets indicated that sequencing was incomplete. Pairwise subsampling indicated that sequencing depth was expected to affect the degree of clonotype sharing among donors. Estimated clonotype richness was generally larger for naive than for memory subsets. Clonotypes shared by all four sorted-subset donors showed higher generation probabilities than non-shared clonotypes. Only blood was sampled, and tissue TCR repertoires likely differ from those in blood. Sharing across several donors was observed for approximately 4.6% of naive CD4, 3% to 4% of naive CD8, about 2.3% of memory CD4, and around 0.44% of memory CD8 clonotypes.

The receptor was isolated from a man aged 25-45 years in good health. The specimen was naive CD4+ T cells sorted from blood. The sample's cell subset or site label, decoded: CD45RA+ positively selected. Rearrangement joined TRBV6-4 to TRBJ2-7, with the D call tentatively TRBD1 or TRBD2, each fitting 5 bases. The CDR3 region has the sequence CASSRDALSYEQYF. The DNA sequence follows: TGTGCCAGCAGTCGGGACGCCCTCTCCTACGAGCAGTACTTC.